A single sample gave rise to the 21 T cell receptor beta chains below, sequenced in a study of T cell repertoires in cytomegalovirus infection. A single record per CDR3 protein comes from TCRdb applying MiXCR to the reads. Of some 100,000 distinct CDR3 sequences in the sample, more than 20% were seen once. Sequencing used CD8+ T cells from PBMCs. These TCRs come from a human donor in good health (CMV status not recorded). Some clones in this sample may be carry-over from other donors' samples.

The chain recombines TRBV12-3 or TRBV12-4 with TRBJ1-2; D is unresolved. This CDR3 has 13 amino acids. V lost 4 bases and J 4 bases, leaving 10 bases between the germline ends. The CDR3 protein is CASSCGRVYGYTF. The CDR3 DNA reads as TGTGCCAGCAGTTGCGGACGGGTCTATGGCTACACCTTC.

This clonotype was recorded at least ten times. This chain links TRBV5-6 with TRBJ2-7, with D tentatively TRBD2 (6 bases). Trimming pared 5 bases from V and 3 bases from J, leaving 12 bases between. CDR1 is SGHDT and CDR2 is YYEEEE in the germline V gene. The CDR3 covers 13 residues. CDR3 DNA sequence: TGTGCCAGCAGGAGGGACTTTGTCTACGAGCAGTACTTC. This sequence encodes CASRRDFVYEQYF.

This clonotype has a handful of counts. The CDR3 reads CASSQEQSGQVNEKLFF. The CDR3 bases are TGCGCCAGCAGCCAAGAGCAGTCGGGACAGGTTAATGAAAAACTGTTTTTT. The chain links TRBV4-1 to TRBJ1-4, with TRBD1 identical over 8 bases. Losses at the gene ends were 0 bases for V and 4 bases for J; bases not matched to a gene: 7. CDR1 MGHRA and CDR2 YSYEKL come from the germline V gene. The CDR3 loop spans 17 amino acids.

This clonotype has a handful of counts. The chain employs TRBV7-9 and TRBJ2-3; D remains unclear. This CDR3 comprises 15 residues. The germline CDR1 and CDR2 sequences are SEHNR and FQNEAQ (reference sequence). Trimming stripped 5 bases from V and 3 bases from J, with 15 bases between. DNA of the CDR3: TGTGCCAGCAGCCCCCTAAGGCGGTCTACAGATACGCAGTATTTT. Its translation is CASSPLRRSTDTQYF.

The chain carries TRBV9 and TRBJ2-1; TRBD1 matches 7 bases. CDR1 SGDLS and CDR2 YYNGEE come from the germline V gene. The CDR3 has 16 residues. J lost 2 bases, V lost 3 bases, and 8 bases had no gene match. The CDR3 region has the DNA TGTGCCAGCAGCGGCCTGACAGGGACAGCCTACAATGAGCAGTTCTTC. It translates to CASSGLTGTAYNEQFF.

J is TRBJ1-5 and V is TRBV28, with a possible D match to TRBD1 (5 bases). The germline V gene has CDR1 MDHEN and CDR2 SYDVKM. The CDR3 extends over 16 amino acids. The CDR3 nucleotides read TGTGCGGTAACAAGGGGTGAGGGTGGCAGCAATCAGCCCCAGCATTTT. This encodes CAVTRGEGGSNQPQHF.

At least ten counts were recorded for this clonotype. The rearrangement joins TRBV7-9 to TRBJ2-1, with D possibly matching TRBD2 (6 bases). Germline V CDR1 and CDR2: SEHNR, FQNEAQ (reference sequence). The CDR3 is 16 amino acids. V dropped 5 bases and J dropped 0 bases, with 14 bases sitting between them. This chain's CDR3 is CASSGRDGSSYNEQFF. DNA for the CDR3: TGTGCCAGCAGCGGACGGGACGGGAGCTCCTACAATGAGCAGTTCTTC.

This clonotype was recorded at least ten times. The gene calls are TRBV12-3 or TRBV12-4 and TRBJ2-5, with D unresolved. V was pared by 5 bases and J by 1 base, with 8 bases between. This CDR3 is built from 13 residues. In nucleotides, the CDR3 is TGTGCCAGCAGTATCGTCCCCCAAGAGACCCAGTACTTC. Protein: CASSIVPQETQYF.

A few counts support this clonotype. The V and J genes are TRBV6-1 and TRBJ1-1; D remains unclear. Germline V gene sequence: CDR1 MNHNS, CDR2 SASEGT. The CDR3 spans 13 residues. V dropped 2 bases and J dropped 1 base, with 5 bases sitting between them. CDR3 protein: CASSERENTEAFF. The CDR3 region has the DNA TGTGCCAGCAGTGAACGGGAGAACACTGAAGCTTTCTTT.

The table lists this clonotype with many counts. This sequence joins TRBV7-2 and TRBJ2-7, with TRBD2 as a possible D gene (6 bases). The germline V gene has CDR1 SGHTA and CDR2 FQGNSA. The CDR3 contains 15 residues. The germline V and J ends were trimmed by 1 base and 5 bases, with 15 bases remaining between them. In nucleotides, the CDR3 is TGTGCCAGCAGCTTAGTGGGCAGGGAGGCGGACGAGCAGTACTTC. Translating it yields CASSLVGREADEQYF.

This clonotype was counted only a few times. The chain links TRBV5-1 to TRBJ2-3, with 7 bases identical to TRBD1. The junction had 9 bases not matched to a gene; V was cut back by 4 bases and J by 1 base. The CDR3 contains 16 residues. Germline CDR1 and CDR2: SGHRS and YFSETQ. The CDR3 is CASSPHDRVGTDTQYF. In DNA, the CDR3 is TGCGCCAGCAGCCCCCATGACAGGGTAGGCACAGATACGCAGTATTTT. The full variable domain, in which reference TRBV5-1 and TRBJ2-3 provide the parts outside the CDR3, is KAGVTQTPRYLIKTRGQQVTLSCSPISGHRSVSWYQQTPGQGLQFLFEYFSETQRNKGNFPGRFSGRQFSNSRSEMNVSTLELGDSALYLCASSPHDRVGTDTQYFGPGTRLTVL.

This clonotype was seen more than once but under ten times. The rearrangement uses TRBV6-2 or TRBV6-3 and TRBJ2-3, with D possibly being TRBD1 (6 bases). The V end lost 6 bases, the J end lost 7 bases, and 14 bases lay between the germline ends. Germline CDR1 is MNHEY and CDR2 is SVGEGT. CDR3 length: 13 residues. The CDR3 is CASRRQDTYTQYF. Written as DNA, the CDR3 is TGTGCCAGCAGAAGACAGGATACCTATACGCAGTATTTT.

A few counts support this clonotype. The chain joins TRBV7-6 to TRBJ2-3, with D uncertain. The germline CDR1 and CDR2 sequences are SGHVS and FNYEAQ. The CDR3 runs 15 residues. V lost 1 base and J lost 2, with 10 bases in between. CDR3 protein: CASSLEEIYTDTQYF. As DNA, the CDR3 is TGTGCCAGCAGCTTAGAGGAAATCTACACAGATACGCAGTATTTT. Based on the CDR3 plus reference TRBV7-6 and TRBJ2-3, the full variable domain is GAGVSQSPRYKVTKRGQDVALRCDPISGHVSLYWYRQALGQGPEFLTYFNYEAQQDKSGLPNDRFSAERPEGSISTLTIQRTEQRDSAMYRCASSLEEIYTDTQYFGPGTRLTVL.

In DNA form, the CDR3 reads TGTGCCAGCAGCTTTTGGACAGGACCCTACGAGCAGTACTTC. This sequence encodes CASSFWTGPYEQYF. The chain joins TRBV11-2 to TRBJ2-7; 7 bases align to TRBD1. J lost 2 bases, V lost 3 bases, and 4 bases had no gene match. Germline-derived CDR1 and CDR2 are SGHAT and FQNNGV. This CDR3 is built from 14 residues.

The sample holds many counts of this clonotype. This chain connects TRBV7-9 to TRBJ1-1, with D unclear. V lost 4 bases and J 1 base, leaving 7 bases between the germline ends. CDR1 and CDR2 from the germline V gene are SEHNR and FQNEAQ (reference sequence). The CDR3 extends over 13 amino acids. CDR3 sequence (DNA): TGTGCCAGCAGCTCCCCCGAGAACACTGAAGCTTTCTTT. It yields the protein CASSSPENTEAFF.

The V and J genes are TRBV6-5 and TRBJ2-7, with 9 bases that match TRBD1. V lost 5 bases, J lost 4 bases, and 3 bases stayed unmatched. Germline values: CDR1 MNHEY, CDR2 SVGAGI. The CDR3 totals 13 residues. The CDR3 DNA follows: TGTGCCAGCAGTCGGACAGGGGAGTACGAGCAGTACTTC. Translation: CASSRTGEYEQYF.

The chain links TRBV15 to TRBJ1-4, with no clear D. There are 16 residues in the CDR3. V shed 0 bases and J shed 7 bases, with 15 bases lying between them. Germline CDR1 and CDR2: LNHNV and YYDKDF (reference sequence). The CDR3 loop is CATSRDAAVDGEKLFF. CDR3 bases: TGTGCCACCAGCAGAGATGCGGCAGTGGACGGTGAAAAACTGTTTTTT.

The rearrangement joins TRBV6-5 to TRBJ1-1; D call uncertain. Trimming removed 4 bases at V and 0 bases at J, with 18 bases between. CDR3 length equals 17 residues. Germline CDR1 MNHEY, CDR2 SVGAGI. CDR3 residues: CASSSAADRSLNTEAFF. Written as DNA, the CDR3 is TGTGCCAGCAGTTCAGCGGCGGACCGGAGCTTGAACACTGAAGCTTTCTTT.

The sample holds a few counts of this clonotype. The rearrangement joins TRBV7-2 to TRBJ2-7; perhaps D is TRBD1 or TRBD2 (6 bases each). CDR3 length: 15 amino acids. Germline CDR1 SGHTA, CDR2 FQGNSA. Trimming shortened V by 5 bases and J by 0 bases, and 14 bases separated the two germline ends. CDR3 sequence reads: CASSTVGGISYEQYF. The CDR3, as DNA: TGTGCCAGCAGCACCGTAGGGGGGATCTCCTACGAGCAGTACTTC.

V gene TRBV9 combines with J gene TRBJ2-3, with 10 bases matching TRBD2. CDR3 length: 14 residues. Germline lookup yields CDR1 SGDLS and CDR2 YYNGEE. The V gene end was trimmed by 3 bases and the J gene end by 4 bases; junction bases not matched to a gene: 2. The CDR3 protein is CASSDSGRSDTQYF. Written as DNA, the CDR3 is TGTGCCAGCAGCGATAGCGGGAGGTCAGATACGCAGTATTTT. Full variable domain (remainder filled in from reference TRBV9 and TRBJ2-3): DSGVTQTPKHLITATGQRVTLRCSPRSGDLSVYWYQQSLDQGLQFLIQYYNGEERAKGNILERFSAQQFPDLHSELNLSSLELGDSALYFCASSDSGRSDTQYFGPGTRLTVL.

The chain employs TRBV19 and TRBJ2-2; D may correspond to TRBD1 or TRBD2 (5 bases each). V gave up 4 bases and J gave up 13 bases, with 16 bases separating them. The CDR3 consists of 13 residues. The V gene's germline CDR1 is LNHDA and CDR2 SQIVND (reference sequence). CDR3 DNA sequence: TGTGCCAGTAGTAACGGGGACGTAAGGGTGCTGTTTTTT. Its protein product is CASSNGDVRVLFF.